This TCR beta chain came from a study of early T cells in non-severe SARS-CoV-2 infection. Per germline, CDR1 SGHRS and CDR2 YFSETQ. The CDR3 length is 16 residues. V was clipped by 4 bases and J by 2 bases, with 15 bases between them. The protocol attached unique molecular identifiers to individual cDNA molecules. MiXCR, run by TCRdb on the 5' RACE reads, gives a single entry per CDR3 protein. The sample lists over 95,000 distinct CDR3 sequences; around 17% were seen once. This clonotype was picked up many times. This receptor was identified in an adult who was a healthcare worker with PCR-confirmed SARS-CoV-2 infection or an uninfected control (not recorded which). Material for sequencing was whole blood. J is TRBJ2-2 and V is TRBV5-1; TRBD1 is a possible D gene (7 bases). The CDR3 sequence: CASSREGAGNTGELFF. For the CDR3, the DNA is TGCGCCAGCAGCCGAGAGGGGGCGGGAAACACCGGGGAGCTGTTTTTT. The full variable domain, completed using reference TRBV5-1 and TRBJ2-2, is KAGVTQTPRYLIKTRGQQVTLSCSPISGHRSVSWYQQTPGQGLQFLFEYFSETQRNKGNFPGRFSGRQFSNSRSEMNVSTLELGDSALYLCASSREGAGNTGELFFGEGSRLTVL.